The 14 T cell receptor beta chains below come from one sample, sequenced in a study of blood T cells in healthy people across ages (dated by TCRdb to between 2014 and 2016). Receptor libraries were prepared by 5' RACE. The instrument was an Illumina HiSeq 2500. A second roughly 7 to 12 cycle PCR used a sample-barcoded 5' primer and a J-beta primer mix. TCRdb took the public reads, trimmed them with fastp at Q25, ran MiXCR for clone calling and kept in-frame beta chains. Identical CDR3 proteins give one entry, which carries the most common genes and DNA. The table for this sample lists 600,000 or so distinct CDR3 sequences; less than 35% of them were counted only once. The top ten clones comprise 15% to 17% of the sample. Sequencing input: blood. The receptors stem from a woman older than 75 in good health.

This clonotype turned up a few times. V is TRBV29-1 and J is TRBJ2-4, with 11 bases fitting TRBD1. V trimming: 5 bases; J trimming: 12 bases; junction bases outside the gene matches: 9. Looked up from germline, CDR1 is SQVTM and CDR2 is ANQGSEA. The CDR3 totals 13 residues. The CDR3 spells CSVWDRGSSSQYF. Written as DNA, the CDR3 is TGCAGCGTTTGGGACAGGGGGTCCTCAAGTCAGTACTTC.

The chain links TRBV20-1 to TRBJ2-2, with TRBD2 matching 7 bases. Trimming removed 5 bases from V and 0 bases from J; junction bases left unmatched: 12. The CDR3 has 17 amino acids. The germline gives CDR1 DFQATT, CDR2 SNEGSKA (reference sequence). The CDR3 protein is CSALIRRAGSNTGELFF. DNA of the CDR3: TGCAGTGCTCTAATCCGACGAGCGGGGTCGAACACCGGGGAGCTGTTTTTT.

This clonotype appeared many times. This chain uses TRBV27 with TRBJ1-6; 7 nucleotides line up with TRBD1. CDR1 is MNHEY and CDR2 is SMNVEV in the germline V gene (reference sequence). This CDR3 spans 15 amino acids. J was trimmed by 8 bases and V by 0 bases; bases with no gene match: 4. The CDR3 sequence is CASSLSDRTDSPLHF. The CDR3 DNA sequence: TGTGCCAGCAGTTTATCGGACAGGACTGATTCACCCCTCCACTTT.

As concerns this clonotype: This clone may be a read error of a much larger clone one base away. V usage is TRBV20-1 and J usage is TRBJ1-2, with TRBD1 as a possible D gene (5 bases). This CDR3 is built from 14 residues. Trimming removed 4 bases from V and 4 bases from J, with 16 bases in between. Germline V gives CDR1 DFQATT, CDR2 SNEGSKA (reference sequence). As DNA, the CDR3 is TGCAGTGCTATCAGGAAGACAGCTAGCTATGGCTACACCTTC. Translation: CSAIRKTASYGYTF.

Notes on this clonotype: A much larger clone differs by one base, so this may be a read error. This chain links TRBV20-1 with TRBJ2-7; D not certain. Looked up from germline, CDR1 is DFQATT and CDR2 is SNEGSKA (reference sequence). Trimming removed 0 bases from V and 7 bases from J, with 10 bases in between. This CDR3 has 12 amino acids. CDR3 loop: CSARDQKFEQYF. The CDR3 region has the DNA TGCAGTGCTAGAGATCAGAAGTTTGAGCAGTACTTC.

This clonotype has only one observation. This sequence may be a read error, since a much larger clone differs from it by one base. The gene calls are TRBV3-1 and TRBJ1-2; tentative D call: TRBD1 (6 bases). Germline loops: CDR1 LGHDT, CDR2 YNNKEL (reference sequence). The CDR3 is 14 residues long. CDR3 DNA sequence: TGTGCCAGCAGCCAAGGAACATCAACGGGGGGCTACGCCTTC. This gives the protein CASSQGTSTGGYAF.

This clonotype was detected only a few times. The rearrangement uses TRBV14 and TRBJ2-5, with D possibly being TRBD1 (6 bases). From germline, CDR1 is SGHDN and CDR2 FVKESK. The CDR3 runs to 13 residues. V lost 3 bases and J 11 bases, leaving 16 bases between the germline ends. This chain's CDR3 is CASSQMTGNEQYF. DNA of the CDR3: TGTGCCAGCAGCCAGATGACAGGCAATGAGCAGTACTTC.

This clonotype came up many times. DNA of the CDR3: TGCGCCAGCAGCCATTCCGCGGCCTACGAGCAGTACTTC. Translating it yields CASSHSAAYEQYF. The chain employs TRBV4-1 and TRBJ2-7; no reliable D call. Germline V gives CDR1 MGHRA, CDR2 YSYEKL. Between the trimmed V and J ends, which lost 3 bases and 2 bases, there was a span of 8 bases. This CDR3 region has 13 residues.

Comment on this clonotype: This clone may be a read error of a much larger clone one base away. The genes are TRBV20-1 and TRBJ2-6, with TRBD1 as a possible D gene (5 bases). Germline V CDR1 and CDR2: DFQATT, SNEGSKA (reference sequence). The CDR3 has 13 residues. CDR3 sequence: CSAGRSGANVRTF. The CDR3 nucleotides are TGCAGTGCTGGGCGGTCTGGGGCCAACGTCCGGACTTTC.

The chain combines TRBV7-2 with TRBJ1-1, with D possibly matching TRBD1 (5 bases). Between the trimmed V and J ends, which lost 7 bases and 4 bases, there was a span of 16 bases. The germline V gene has CDR1 SGHTA and CDR2 FQGNSA. CDR3 length: 14 amino acids. The CDR3 region has the DNA TGTGCCAGCAAAGTTTCAGGGTCAACCACTGAAGCTTTCTTT. This translates into CASKVSGSTTEAFF. The variable domain in full, completed from reference TRBV7-2 and TRBJ1-1, reads GAGVSQSPSNKVTEKGKDVELRCDPISGHTALYWYRQSLGQGLEFLIYFQGNSAPDKSGLPSDRFSAERTGGSVSTLTIQRTQQEDSAVYLCASKVSGSTTEAFFGQGTRLTVV.

This clonotype was counted only a few times. The chain joins TRBV14 to TRBJ1-6; 7 bases line up with TRBD1. The CDR3 runs to 17 residues. Trimming removed 0 bases from V and 9 bases from J; junction bases left unmatched: 11. Looked up from germline, CDR1 is SGHDN and CDR2 is FVKESK. For the CDR3, the DNA is TGTGCCAGCAGCCAAGAAGCAGGGGGTCGCACGATTTCACCCCTCCACTTT. Translated: CASSQEAGGRTISPLHF.

This clonotype was seen more than once but under ten times. This chain joins TRBV6-5 and TRBJ1-6; no clear D. V gave up 8 bases and J gave up 7 bases, with 15 bases separating them. This CDR3 is 14 amino acids long. Germline V gives CDR1 MNHEY, CDR2 SVGAGI. CDR3 protein: CASRLGRWNSPLHF. The CDR3 DNA follows: TGTGCCAGCCGATTAGGACGGTGGAATTCACCCCTCCACTTT.

A few counts support this clonotype. For the CDR3, the DNA is TGTGCCAGCAGCTTGTACAGCGGGGGATGGGCCGGGGAGCTGTTTTTT. Translating gives CASSLYSGGWAGELFF. V is TRBV5-5 and J is TRBJ2-2, with 8 positions matching TRBD2. The CDR3 totals 16 residues. With V trimmed by 1 base and J by 6 bases, 8 bases remained unmatched. Germline V CDR1 and CDR2: SGHKS, YYEKEE (reference sequence).

The rearrangement joins TRBV27 to TRBJ1-2; D possibly corresponds to TRBD1 (5 bases). V lost 7 bases to trimming and J lost 3 bases, with 15 bases between them. This CDR3 is built from 14 residues. From germline, CDR1 is MNHEY and CDR2 SMNVEV (reference sequence). CDR3 DNA sequence: TGTGCCAGCAAACCAGGGAACTCAGACTATGGCTACACCTTC. Residues: CASKPGNSDYGYTF.